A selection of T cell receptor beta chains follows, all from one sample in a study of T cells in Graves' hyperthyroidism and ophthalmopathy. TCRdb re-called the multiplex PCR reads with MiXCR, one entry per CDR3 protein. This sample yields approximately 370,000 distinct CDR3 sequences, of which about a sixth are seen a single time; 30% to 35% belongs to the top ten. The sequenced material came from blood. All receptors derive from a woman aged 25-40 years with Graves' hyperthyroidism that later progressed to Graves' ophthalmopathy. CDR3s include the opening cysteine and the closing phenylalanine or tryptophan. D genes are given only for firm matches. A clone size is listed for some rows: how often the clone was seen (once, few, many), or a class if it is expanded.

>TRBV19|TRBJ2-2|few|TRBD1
CASRKTGTGELFF
TGTGCCAGTAGGAAGACAGGGACCGGGGAGCTGTTTTTT
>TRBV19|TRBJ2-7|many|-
CASSGRGGLPSYEQYF
TGTGCCAGTAGTGGCCGGGGTGGGCTTCCCTCCTACGAGCAGTACTTC
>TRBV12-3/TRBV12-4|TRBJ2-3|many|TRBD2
CASSSSGIADTQYF
TGTGCCAGCAGTTCTAGCGGGATAGCAGATACGCAGTATTTT
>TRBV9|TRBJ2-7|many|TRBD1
CASSLGTENYEQYF
TGTGCCAGCAGCCTAGGGACAGAGAACTACGAGCAGTACTTC
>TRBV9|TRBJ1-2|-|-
CASSPFKTNAGGYTF
TGTGCCAGCAGCCCCTTCAAAACAAACGCGGGGGGCTACACCTTC
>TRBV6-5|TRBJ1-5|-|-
CASSYDRFQPQHF
TGTGCCAGCAGTTATGACAGGTTCCAGCCCCAGCATTTT
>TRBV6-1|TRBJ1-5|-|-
CASSEGNSNQPQHF
TGTGCCAGCAGTGAAGGAAATAGCAATCAGCCCCAGCATTTT
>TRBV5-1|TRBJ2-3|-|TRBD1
CASSSVRDRDTDTQYF
TGCGCCAGCAGTTCCGTCCGGGACAGGGACACAGATACGCAGTATTTT
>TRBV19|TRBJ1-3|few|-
CATGQGNTIYF
TGTGCCACCGGACAGGGAAACACCATATATTTT
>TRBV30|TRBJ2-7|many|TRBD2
CAWTGGGVGGYEQYF
TGTGCCTGGACGGGAGGGGGAGTCGGTGGCTACGAGCAGTACTTC
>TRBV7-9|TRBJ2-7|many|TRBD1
CASSDTAGTGVYEQYF
TGTGCCAGCAGCGACACAGCCGGGACAGGGGTTTACGAGCAGTACTTC
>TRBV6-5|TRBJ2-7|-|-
CASSWYAGSYEQYF
TGTGCCAGCAGTTGGTACGCGGGGTCTTACGAGCAGTACTTC
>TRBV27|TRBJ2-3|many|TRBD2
CASSLSSSGRWTDTQYF
TGTGCCAGCAGTTTATCCTCTAGCGGGAGGTGGACAGATACGCAGTATTTT
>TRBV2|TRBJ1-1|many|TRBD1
CASSHDRAEAFF
TGTGCCAGCAGTCATGACAGGGCTGAAGCTTTCTTT
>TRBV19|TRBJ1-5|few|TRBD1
CASLAGQGQPQHF
TGTGCCAGTTTGGCTGGACAGGGGCAGCCCCAGCATTTT
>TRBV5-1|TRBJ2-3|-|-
CASSLMGHRGDPTDTQYF
TGCGCCAGCAGCCTGATGGGGCATAGGGGGGATCCCACAGATACGCAGTATTTT
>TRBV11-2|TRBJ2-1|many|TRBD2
CASSFVIAGGWEQFF
TGTGCCAGCAGCTTCGTAATAGCGGGGGGTTGGGAGCAGTTCTTC
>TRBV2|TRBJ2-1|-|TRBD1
CATGTDYNEQFF
TGTGCCACCGGGACAGACTACAATGAGCAGTTCTTC
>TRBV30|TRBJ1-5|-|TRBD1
CAWSLGQGDQPQHF
TGTGCCTGGAGCTTGGGACAGGGCGATCAGCCCCAGCATTTT
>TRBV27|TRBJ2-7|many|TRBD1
CASSFYGQGYEQYF
TGTGCCAGCAGTTTTTACGGACAGGGTTACGAGCAGTACTTC
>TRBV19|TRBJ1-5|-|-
CASSIVIWGNQPQHF
TGTGCCAGTAGTATCGTCATTTGGGGCAATCAGCCCCAGCATTTT
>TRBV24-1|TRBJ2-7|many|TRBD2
CATSDGTSGGAYEQYF
TGTGCCACCAGTGATGGCACTAGCGGGGGGGCCTACGAGCAGTACTTC
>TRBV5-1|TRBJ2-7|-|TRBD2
CASSLEAGAAGRPYF
TGCGCCAGCAGCTTGGAAGCGGGGGCTGCGGGAAGGCCGTACTTC
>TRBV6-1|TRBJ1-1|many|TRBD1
CASSDIQQGFAEAFF
TGTGCCAGCAGCGATATACAACAGGGGTTTGCTGAAGCTTTCTTT
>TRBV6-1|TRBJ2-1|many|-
CASSWRRANEQFF
TGTGCCAGCAGTTGGAGAAGGGCCAATGAGCAGTTCTTC
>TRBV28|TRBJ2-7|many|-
CASSQRGIHHEQYF
TGTGCCAGCAGTCAAAGGGGGATTCACCACGAGCAGTACTTC
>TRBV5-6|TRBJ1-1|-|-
CASSLVEGTAFF
TGTGCCAGCAGCTTGGTAGAGGGGACAGCTTTCTTT
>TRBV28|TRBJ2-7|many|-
CASSLAQAYEQYF
TGTGCCAGCAGTTTAGCGCAGGCCTACGAGCAGTACTTC
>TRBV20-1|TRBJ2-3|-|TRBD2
CSARGTSGGTSTDTQYF
TGCAGTGCTAGAGGGACTAGCGGGGGGACTAGCACAGATACGCAGTATTTT
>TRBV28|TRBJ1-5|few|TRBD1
CASSGRGQDNQPQHF
TGTGCCAGCAGCGGCCGGGGACAGGACAATCAGCCCCAGCATTTT
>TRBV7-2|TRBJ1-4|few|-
CASSPRGHEKLFF
TGTGCCAGCAGCCCCCGAGGGCATGAAAAACTGTTTTTT
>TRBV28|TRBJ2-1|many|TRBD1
CASSPLGQGDYNEQFF
TGTGCCAGCAGCCCCCTTGGACAGGGGGACTACAATGAGCAGTTCTTC
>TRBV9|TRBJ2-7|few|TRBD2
CASSAGITGGEQYF
TGTGCCAGCAGCGCGGGAATAACGGGGGGCGAGCAGTACTTC
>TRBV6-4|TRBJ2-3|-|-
CASSDPGRADTQYF
TGTGCCAGCAGTGACCCTGGTCGGGCAGATACGCAGTATTTT
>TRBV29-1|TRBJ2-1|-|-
CSVCEDGSSYNEQFF
TGCAGCGTTTGCGAAGATGGGAGCTCCTACAATGAGCAGTTCTTC
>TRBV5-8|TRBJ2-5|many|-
CASSLEAGLGWEYF
TGTGCCAGCAGCTTGGAGGCAGGGTTAGGTTGGGAGTACTTC
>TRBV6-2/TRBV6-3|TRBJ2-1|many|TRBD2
CASSYLRGGGAGAYNEQFF
TGTGCCAGCAGTTATCTTCGTGGGGGGGGAGCGGGGGCCTACAATGAGCAGTTCTTC
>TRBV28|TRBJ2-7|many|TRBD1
CASSPRPGTGARGTYEQYF
TGTGCCAGCAGTCCACGTCCCGGGACAGGGGCCCGCGGGACCTACGAGCAGTACTTC
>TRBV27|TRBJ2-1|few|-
CASTKGSARTLSDEQFF
TGTGCCAGCACTAAAGGGTCGGCTCGGACACTCTCCGATGAGCAGTTCTTC
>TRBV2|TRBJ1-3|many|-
CASSVPFEYGGNTIYF
TGTGCCAGCAGTGTCCCGTTCGAATACGGGGGAAACACCATATATTTT
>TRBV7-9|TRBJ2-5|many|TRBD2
CASSLAPVSGRVQETQYF
TGTGCCAGCAGCTTAGCCCCTGTTAGCGGGAGGGTCCAAGAGACCCAGTACTTC
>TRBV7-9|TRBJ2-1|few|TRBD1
CASSSTGTGLDEQFF
TGTGCCAGCAGCTCGACAGGGACGGGTCTGGATGAGCAGTTCTTC
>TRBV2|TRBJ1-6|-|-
CASSEPGSPLHF
TGTGCCAGCAGTGAACCCGGTTCACCCCTCCACTTT
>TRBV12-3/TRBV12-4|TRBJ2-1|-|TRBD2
CASSLLRTSGNSYNEQFF
TGTGCCAGCAGTTTATTACGGACTAGCGGGAACTCCTACAATGAGCAGTTCTTC